This passage covers 29 T cell receptor beta chains from one sample sequenced in a study of OX40 agonist ivuxolimab in advanced cancers. The assay was immunoSEQ multiplex PCR, and TCRdb's table has in-frame clones only and misses some. The data show 90,000 to 100,000 clones, around nine tenths seen once. The sequencing here drew on CD4+ or CD8+ T cells sorted from blood, taken in a trial of the OX40 agonist ivuxolimab. The receptor set was obtained from an adult with an advanced solid tumor such as melanoma, head and neck, liver or kidney cancer.

V and J are TRBV5-5 and TRBJ2-7; 8 bases fit TRBD1. There are 14 residues in the CDR3. Germline CDR1 and CDR2: SGHKS and YYEKEE (reference sequence). V gave up 1 base and J gave up 7 bases; unmatched junction bases: 7. CDR3 amino acids: CASSLQQGVGEQYV. As DNA, the CDR3 is TGTGCCAGCAGCTTGCAACAGGGGGTAGGGGAGCAGTACGTC.

This chain joins TRBV10-3 and TRBJ1-2; tentatively, D is TRBD1 (6 bases). Germline V CDR1 and CDR2: ENHRY, SYGVKD. The V and J ends lost 4 bases and 4 bases respectively, with 13 bases between them. The CDR3 totals 14 residues. The CDR3 reads CAISVRGAAYGYTF. CDR3 in DNA: TGTGCCATCAGTGTAAGGGGGGCCGCCTATGGCTACACCTTC.

The chain recombines TRBV30 with TRBJ2-5, with TRBD1 as a possible D gene (5 bases). Germline CDR1 is GTSNPN and CDR2 is SVGIG (reference sequence). The length of the CDR3 is 13 residues. V lost 2 bases and J 4 bases, leaving 11 bases between the germline ends. The DNA for the CDR3 is TGTGCCTGGAGTAAGGGGCTGCGAGAGACCCAGTACTTC. Residues: CAWSKGLRETQYF.

This clone was counted a single time. This chain links TRBV10-3 with TRBJ1-2; 7 positions match TRBD1. Germline CDR1 reads ENHRY; CDR2 reads SYGVKD. Trimming took 8 bases from V and 6 from J; bases not matched to a gene: 15. The length of the CDR3 is 15 residues. The CDR3 sequence: CAIRASFLQGDGYTF. The CDR3 nucleotides are TGTGCCATCCGCGCCTCCTTTCTGCAGGGGGATGGCTACACCTTC.

The chain has TRBV19 and TRBJ1-2; weak D call: TRBD1 (6 bases). The CDR3 has 12 residues. Trimming removed 7 bases from V and 8 bases from J, with 14 bases in between. The V gene's germline CDR1 is LNHDA and CDR2 SQIVND (reference sequence). DNA of the CDR3: TGTGCCAGTAAGGGGGACAAAATCGGCTACACCTTC. Translated: CASKGDKIGYTF.

In its sample, this clone was seen a few times. The J gene is TRBJ2-4, the V gene TRBV9, with 8 positions matching TRBD2. V lost 0 bases to trimming and J lost 6 bases; unmatched junction nucleotides: 2. The CDR3 extends over 14 amino acids. Germline assignment: CDR1 SGDLS and CDR2 YYNGEE. Here the CDR3 DNA reads TGTGCCAGCAGCGTAGGAGCGGGGGCAAACATTCAGTACTTC. This encodes CASSVGAGANIQYF.

This clone was seen repeatedly, ten times or more. The chain has TRBV11-3 and TRBJ1-6; no definite D call. The CDR3 loop spans 13 amino acids. The V end lost 5 bases, the J end lost 9 bases, and 11 bases lay between the germline ends. Germline V lookup: CDR1 SGHNT, CDR2 YENEEA. The CDR3 sequence is CASSAVSGSPLHF. In DNA, the CDR3 is TGTGCCAGCAGCGCCGTCAGTGGTTCACCCCTCCACTTT. The full variable domain, its missing parts supplied by reference TRBV11-3 and TRBJ1-6, is EAGVVQSPRYKIIEKKQPVAFWCNPISGHNTLYWYLQNLGQGPELLIRYENEEAVDDSQLPKDRFSAERLKGVDSTLKIQPAELGDSAVYLCASSAVSGSPLHFGNGTRLTVT.

The chain uses TRBV6-1 and TRBJ2-3; no firm D call. In germline, CDR1 is MNHNS, CDR2 SASEGT. The CDR3 length is 16 residues. V was cut by 2 bases and J by 0 bases, with 12 bases left in between. The CDR3 sequence is CASSEHQAVSTDTQYF. CDR3 sequence (DNA): TGTGCCAGCAGTGAACATCAGGCAGTGAGCACAGATACGCAGTATTTT.

CDR3 sequence (DNA): TGTGCCAGCTTCCGAGACAGGGGTCTAACTGAAGCTTTCTTT. Its protein product is CASFRDRGLTEAFF. The chain carries TRBV2 and TRBJ1-1; TRBD1 matches at 8 bases. Germline CDR1 and CDR2: SNHLY and FYNNEI. There are 14 residues in the CDR3. V trimming: 8 bases; J trimming: 5 bases; junction bases outside the gene matches: 10.

The CDR3 DNA follows: TGTGCCAGCAGTTACTCGAACGCGAAAAATCAGCCCCAGCATTTT. It yields the protein CASSYSNAKNQPQHF. The chain couples TRBV6-5 to TRBJ1-5; D gene uncertain. The CDR3 runs 15 residues. Germline-derived CDR1 and CDR2 are MNHEY and SVGAGI. V was clipped by 0 bases and J by 4 bases, with 10 bases between them.

V and J are TRBV28 and TRBJ1-1; D might be TRBD1 (5 bases). Trimming took 6 bases from V and 11 from J, leaving 16 bases between them. The germline gives CDR1 MDHEN, CDR2 SYDVKM. CDR3 length equals 12 residues. The CDR3 reads CASSSEGRQAFF. CDR3 coding DNA: TGTGCCAGCAGCTCCGAGGGACGCCAGGCTTTCTTT.

This chain joins TRBV25-1 and TRBJ2-3; D remains unclear. Trimming took off 3 bases at V and 9 bases at J, with 13 bases between the two ends. Per the germline V gene, CDR1 is MGHDK and CDR2 is SYGVNS. The CDR3 runs 13 residues. DNA for the CDR3: TGTGCCAGCAGTGAGCCACAGAGAAAGACGCAGTATTTT. This sequence encodes CASSEPQRKTQYF.

The rearrangement links TRBV10-2 to TRBJ2-7; TRBD2 is a possible D gene (5 bases). Looked up from germline, CDR1 is WSHSY and CDR2 is SAAADI. This CDR3 has 14 amino acids. Trimming left V 6 bases short and J 0 bases short, with 12 bases between. The CDR3 here is CASSLGVNSYEQYF. The CDR3 DNA reads as TGCGCCAGCAGCCTGGGAGTTAACTCCTACGAGCAGTACTTC.

V usage is TRBV10-3 and J usage is TRBJ2-5; 7 bases line up with TRBD2. The V segment lost 2 bases and the J segment 5 bases; nucleotides outside the gene matches: 5. The germline V gene has CDR1 ENHRY and CDR2 SYGVKD. This CDR3 is built from 14 residues. The CDR3 reads CAISESPGGETQYF. The DNA of the CDR3 is TGTGCCATCAGTGAGAGCCCCGGGGGGGAGACCCAGTACTTC.

The chain is built from TRBV7-9 and TRBJ1-2, with 7 bases identical to TRBD1. The germline V gene encodes CDR1 SEHNR and CDR2 FQNEAQ (reference sequence). The CDR3 extends over 13 amino acids. J lost 7 bases, V lost 6 bases, and 8 bases had no gene match. DNA of the CDR3: TGTGCCAGCAGTTTACAGGGGTTCTTTGGCTACACCTTC. Translating it yields CASSLQGFFGYTF.

This chain joins TRBV18 and TRBJ2-7; 8 nucleotides align to TRBD1. This CDR3 is 15 amino acids long. Germline CDR1 and CDR2: KGHSH and LQKENI. V lost 6 bases to trimming and J lost 3 bases; unmatched junction nucleotides: 10. The CDR3: CASSPLGTGVYEQYF. The CDR3 DNA reads as TGTGCCAGCTCTCCTCTCGGGACAGGAGTCTACGAGCAGTACTTC.

V gene TRBV7-3 combines with J gene TRBJ2-7, with TRBD2 as a possible D gene (6 bases). Trimming shortened V by 2 bases and J by 2 bases, and 13 bases separated the two germline ends. This CDR3 region has 15 residues. Germline V gives CDR1 SGHTA, CDR2 FQGTGA. CDR3 bases: TGTGCCAGCAGCTTATGGCGGGAAATCCCCTACGAGCAGTACTTC. Residues: CASSLWREIPYEQYF.

The chain recombines TRBV30 with TRBJ1-2; D is undetermined. V was cut by 0 bases and J by 0 bases, with 14 bases left in between. The CDR3 consists of 16 residues. Germline assignment: CDR1 GTSNPN and CDR2 SVGIG (reference sequence). The CDR3 reads CAWSVRPGSANYGYTF. The CDR3 DNA sequence: TGTGCCTGGAGTGTAAGGCCCGGTTCTGCTAACTATGGCTACACCTTC.

The chain uses TRBV29-1 and TRBJ2-3; TRBD2 is a possible D gene (6 bases). CDR1 and CDR2 from the germline V gene are SQVTM and ANQGSEA. CDR3 length: 12 residues. V was cut by 4 bases and J by 5 bases, with 10 bases left in between. CDR3: CSVGWGGDTQYF. The CDR3 coding sequence is TGCAGCGTTGGATGGGGAGGAGATACGCAGTATTTT.

CDR3 sequence (DNA): TGCGCCAGCAGCACCACCGTTTATGGCTACACCTTC. Residues: CASSTTVYGYTF. This chain uses TRBV4-1 with TRBJ1-2, with D hard to call. CDR1 and CDR2 from the germline V gene are MGHRA and YSYEKL. The V and J ends lost 5 bases and 5 bases respectively, with 9 bases between them. This CDR3 has 12 residues.

In this sample, this clone turned up a few times. The sample contains more than one DNA sequence encoding this CDR3. The gene calls are TRBV28 and TRBJ2-3; D unclear. The CDR3 extends over 12 amino acids. Germline values: CDR1 MDHEN, CDR2 SYDVKM. With 1 base removed from V and 2 bases from J, the gap between germline ends came to 1 base. CDR3 DNA sequence: TGTGCCAGCAGTTTATCCACAGATACGCAGTATTTT. Its translation: CASSLSTDTQYF.

This clone was counted a single time. This chain connects TRBV19 to TRBJ1-2; D possibly corresponds to TRBD1 (6 bases). The germline gives CDR1 LNHDA, CDR2 SQIVND (reference sequence). The V gene lost 5 bases and the J gene lost 0 bases, with 10 bases spanning the gap. The CDR3 has 14 amino acids. CDR3 sequence reads: CASSRTATNYGYTF. The CDR3, as DNA: TGTGCCAGTAGTCGGACAGCTACTAACTATGGCTACACCTTC. Full variable domain (remainder filled in from reference TRBV19 and TRBJ1-2): DGGITQSPKYLFRKEGQNVTLSCEQNLNHDAMYWYRQDPGQGLRLIYYSQIVNDFQKGDIAEGYSVSREKKESFPLTVTSAQKNPTAFYLCASSRTATNYGYTFGSGTRLTVV.

This rearrangement joins TRBV13 to TRBJ2-1; 14 positions match TRBD2. This CDR3 spans 18 amino acids. Trimming cost V 7 bases and J 3 bases; bases outside gene matches: 11. Germline V CDR1 and CDR2: PRHDT, FYEKMQ (reference sequence). The CDR3 is CASTSGRTSGGYYNEQFF. Written as DNA, the CDR3 is TGTGCCAGCACCTCAGGCCGGACTAGCGGGGGGTACTACAATGAGCAGTTCTTC.

The rearrangement joins TRBV6-5 to TRBJ1-2; D might be TRBD1 (5 bases). This CDR3 has 15 residues. Germline lookup yields CDR1 MNHEY and CDR2 SVGAGI. Trimming stripped 6 bases from V and 7 bases from J, with 21 bases between. CDR3 coding DNA: TGTGCCAGCAGCCTACGCCCAGAACCTAGGGGTGGCTACACCTTC. Protein: CASSLRPEPRGGYTF.

This clone has a single count. The V call is TRBV4-3, the J call TRBJ1-3; no firm D call. V lost 0 bases and J 0 bases, leaving 9 bases between the germline ends. The CDR3 has 16 residues. Per the germline V gene, CDR1 is LGHNA and CDR2 is YSLEER. The CDR3 sequence is CASSQDKEHSGNTIYF. CDR3 in DNA: TGCGCCAGCAGCCAAGATAAGGAACACTCTGGAAACACCATATATTTT.

CDR3 in amino acids: CASSQERQGYTIYF. The CDR3 nucleotides are TGTGCCAGCAGCCAAGAGAGACAGGGATACACCATATATTTT. This chain joins TRBV4-2 and TRBJ1-3; 7 bases align to TRBD1. CDR1 is LGHNA, CDR2 YNFKEQ, per germline. Trimming removed 0 bases from V and 8 bases from J; junction bases left unmatched: 4. The CDR3 runs 14 residues.

This clone was found a few times. The chain employs TRBV7-2 and TRBJ2-1; 15 bases are shared with TRBD2. The V segment lost 3 bases and the J segment 4 bases; nucleotides outside the gene matches: 7. The length of the CDR3 is 18 residues. Germline V gives CDR1 SGHTA, CDR2 FQGNSA. The chain's CDR3 is CASSFSGTSGGTYNEQFF. The CDR3 nucleotides are TGTGCCAGCAGCTTCTCCGGGACTAGCGGGGGGACTTACAATGAGCAGTTCTTC.

The chain employs TRBV11-2 and TRBJ1-4; 9 bases are a match to TRBD1. V shed 5 bases and J 8 bases; nucleotides not matched to a gene: 6. This CDR3 has 14 amino acids. Germline CDR1 and CDR2: SGHAT and FQNNGV. The CDR3 bases are TGTGCCAGCAGCCAAGGGACAGGGTACGAAAAACTGTTTTTT. It specifies CASSQGTGYEKLFF.

The chain employs TRBV4-3 and TRBJ1-2; D may be TRBD1 (6 bases). The CDR3 totals 15 residues. Germline V gene sequence: CDR1 LGHNA, CDR2 YSLEER. Trimming cost V 3 bases and J 4 bases, with 15 bases left between them. The DNA for the CDR3 is TGCGCCAGCAGCCAGGCCCGGGACAACTCCTATGGCTACACCTTC. This codes for CASSQARDNSYGYTF.